The clone carrying this TCR beta chain showed up just once. Per germline, CDR1 MDHEN and CDR2 SYDVKM. V shed 5 bases and J shed 0 bases, with 11 bases lying between them. The CDR3 loop spans 15 amino acids. TCRdb's table, derived via immunoSEQ multiplex PCR, lists solely in-frame clones and lacks some. The sample shows about 200,000 clones, 84% of them seen only once. The data are from a study of blood T cell repertoires in COVID-19. The clonotype comes from a human donor in a cohort sampled during active COVID-19. The V gene is TRBV28, the J gene TRBJ2-1; D is undetermined. The sample consisted of peripheral blood. The CDR3 spells CASSNRRSSYNEQFF. CDR3 DNA sequence: TGTGCCAGCAGTAATAGGAGAAGCTCCTACAATGAGCAGTTCTTC.